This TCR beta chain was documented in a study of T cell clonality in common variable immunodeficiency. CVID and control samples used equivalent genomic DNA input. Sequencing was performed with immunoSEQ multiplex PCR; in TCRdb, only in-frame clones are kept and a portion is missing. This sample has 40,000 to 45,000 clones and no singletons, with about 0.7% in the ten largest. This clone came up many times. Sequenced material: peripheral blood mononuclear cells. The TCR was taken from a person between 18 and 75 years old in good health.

The CDR3 loop reads CASSAGGAEGDTQYF. CDR3 DNA, as far as it was read: TGTGCCAGCAGCGCCGGGGGGGCCGAGGGAGATACG. The chain has TRBV9 and TRBJ2-3; 8 bases agree with TRBD2. The CDR3 is cut off 3 residues early in the read; its end comes from the germline J gene. Germline V lookup: CDR1 SGDLS, CDR2 YYNGEE. V lost 3 bases to trimming and J lost 5 bases; unmatched junction nucleotides: 8. This CDR3 contains 15 residues.